These 8 T cell receptor beta chains were all obtained from the same sample, sequenced in a study of response to subunit inactivated influenza vaccine. TCRdb reprocessed the RT-PCR reads with MiXCR, giving one entry per CDR3 protein. The repertoire holds roughly 650,000 distinct CDR3 sequences, with around 15% as singletons. The sequencing used PBMCs from blood, collected 14 to 15 days before vaccination. Every receptor here comes from a middle-aged man who received an inactivated influenza vaccine.

The gene calls are TRBV7-9 and TRBJ2-5; 8 bases fit TRBD1. The CDR3 loop spans 15 amino acids. J was trimmed by 5 bases and V by 4 bases; bases with no gene match: 9. From germline, CDR1 is SEHNR and CDR2 FQNEAQ (reference sequence). The CDR3 protein is CASSYSGTGVETQYF. The CDR3 nucleotides read TGTGCCAGCAGCTACTCCGGGACAGGAGTTGAGACCCAGTACTTC.

About this clonotype: Its ends do not fully match the called genes, so a read error is possible. This sequence joins TRBV7-2 and TRBJ1-2; TRBD1 agrees at 9 bases. CDR3 length: 13 residues. Germline CDR1 is SGHTA and CDR2 is FQGNSA. CDR3 protein: CASSLVGTGQPSF. CDR3 nucleotide sequence: TGTGCCAGCAGCTTAGTTGGGACAGGGCAACCGTCCTTC.

This chain uses TRBV5-1 with TRBJ2-3; D is possibly TRBD1 or TRBD2 (5 bases each). The germline gives CDR1 SGHRS, CDR2 YFSETQ. The CDR3 has 14 amino acids. V was clipped by 4 bases and J by 4 bases, with 13 bases between them. CDR3 coding DNA: TGCGCCAGCAGCCCTGGGGACCACTCAGATACGCAGTATTTT. Residues: CASSPGDHSDTQYF. Variable domain in full (rest from reference TRBV5-1 and TRBJ2-3): KAGVTQTPRYLIKTRGQQVTLSCSPISGHRSVSWYQQTPGQGLQFLFEYFSETQRNKGNFPGRFSGRQFSNSRSEMNVSTLELGDSALYLCASSPGDHSDTQYFGPGTRLTVL.

This rearrangement joins TRBV11-2 to TRBJ2-1; TRBD2 agrees at 8 bases. Looked up from germline, CDR1 is SGHAT and CDR2 is FQNNGV. This CDR3 region has 15 residues. V gave up 1 base and J gave up 7 bases; unmatched junction bases: 6. The CDR3 protein is CASSLAGGVGNEQFF. CDR3 in DNA: TGTGCCAGCAGCTTAGCCGGGGGGGTCGGAAATGAGCAGTTCTTC.

J is TRBJ2-3 and V is TRBV24-1; 11 bases are a match to TRBD1. There are 16 residues in the CDR3. J gave up 4 bases and V 3 bases, and 5 bases lay outside the gene matches. The germline V gene encodes CDR1 KGHDR and CDR2 SFDVKD. The DNA of the CDR3 is TGTGCCACCAGTGATACCGGGACAGGGGGACCAGATACGCAGTATTTT. It encodes CATSDTGTGGPDTQYF.

This clonotype was recorded many times. The chain is built from TRBV5-6 and TRBJ2-7; D call uncertain. The germline V gene encodes CDR1 SGHDT and CDR2 YYEEEE. V was cut by 1 base and J by 6 bases, with 11 bases left in between. The CDR3 extends over 13 amino acids. CDR3 bases: TGTGCCAGCAGCTTGAATCGTGTCGGCGAGCAGTACTTC. Encoded protein: CASSLNRVGEQYF.

The V and J genes are TRBV15 and TRBJ2-5; 8 positions match TRBD1. The V gene's germline CDR1 is LNHNV and CDR2 YYDKDF (reference sequence). V was pared by 1 base and J by 5 bases, with 6 bases of the junction left unmatched. The CDR3 extends over 15 amino acids. The CDR3 spells CATSRVQGAEETQYF. CDR3 DNA sequence: TGTGCCACCAGCAGAGTTCAGGGGGCAGAGGAGACCCAGTACTTC.

This sequence joins TRBV12-3 or TRBV12-4 and TRBJ1-2, with a tentative D call TRBD1 (5 bases). CDR3 length: 15 residues. Trimming removed 1 base at V and 5 bases at J, with 14 bases between. The DNA for the CDR3 is TGTGCCAGCAGTTTAGGGATAGGGGTGGAATATGGCTACACCTTC. Its translation: CASSLGIGVEYGYTF.